This entry is about one T cell receptor beta chain. This entry is derived from a study of blood T cell repertoires in COVID-19. The overall study: PBMCs, B-cell-depleted T cells, or T cells provided the cDNA or gDNA that made up the material.

Profiled with immunoSEQ multiplex PCR; TCRdb holds only in-frame clones, not every one. The sample contains over 300,000 clones, about 90% of which appear only once. The CDR3 has 17 residues. CDR1 and CDR2 from the germline V gene are SGHNT and YYREEE (reference sequence). V was cut by 1 base and J by 1 base, with 18 bases left in between. This receptor was taken from a man aged 18 to 29 who had recovered from COVID-19. The rearrangement uses TRBV5-4 and TRBJ2-7, with TRBD2 as a possible D gene (6 bases). The sample taken for sequencing was peripheral blood. In nucleotides, the CDR3 is TGTGCCAGCAGCTTGAGGAGGGGCGGGGTGGGGTCCTACGAGCAGTACTTC. Translation gives CASSLRRGGVGSYEQYF. Filled out from reference TRBV5-4 and TRBJ2-7, the complete variable domain reads ETGVTQSPTHLIKTRGQQVTLRCSSQSGHNTVSWYQQALGQGPQFIFQYYREEENGRGNFPPRFSGLQFPNYSSELNVNALELDDSALYLCASSLRRGGVGSYEQYFGPGTRLTVT.